A single sample is the source of the 7 T cell receptor beta chains below, sequenced in a study of identical twins. TCRdb processed the 5' RACE reads anew with MiXCR; each CDR3 protein has one entry. Altogether hundreds of thousands of distinct CDR3 sequences are present, less than 9% being singletons, with the ten largest covering approximately 1.5%. Another study also made use of these data, one on yellow fever vaccine responses in identical twins.

Sequenced: PBMCs. These TCRs come from a young woman in good health.

As for this clonotype: The junction departs from the called germline gene at one end, perhaps through a read error. This rearrangement joins TRBV5-1 to TRBJ2-1, with TRBD2 matching 7 bases. Per the germline V gene, CDR1 is SGHRS and CDR2 is YFSETQ. This CDR3 is 14 amino acids long. DNA for the CDR3: TGCGCCAGCACCTTGGGGGGGATCTACAATGAGCAGTTCTTC. Amino acid sequence: CASTLGGIYNEQFF.

The gene calls are TRBV20-1 and TRBJ2-7; TRBD2 agrees at 12 bases. V was pared by 6 bases and J by 6 bases, with 9 bases of the junction left unmatched. The CDR3 runs to 14 residues. Germline CDR1 is DFQATT and CDR2 is SNEGSKA (reference sequence). This CDR3 is CSAGPSGRVGEQYF. Written as DNA, the CDR3 is TGCAGTGCCGGGCCTAGCGGGAGGGTCGGCGAGCAGTACTTC.

There are many counts of this clonotype. This chain uses TRBV10-3 with TRBJ2-7, with D maybe TRBD2 (6 bases). V lost 10 bases and J lost 5, with 18 bases in between. This CDR3 region has 13 residues. Germline V lookup: CDR1 ENHRY, CDR2 SYGVKD. The CDR3 loop is CATRNGGEHEQYV. Written as DNA, the CDR3 is TGTGCCACCCGGAACGGGGGTGAACACGAGCAGTACGTC.

This clonotype has only a few counts. The rearrangement links TRBV28 to TRBJ2-5; D may be TRBD1 (7 bases). Germline assignment: CDR1 MDHEN and CDR2 SYDVKM. CDR3 length: 15 amino acids. Trimming removed 5 bases from V and 4 bases from J, with 17 bases in between. This CDR3 is CASSPTGEVGETQYF. DNA of the CDR3: TGTGCCAGCAGTCCCACAGGGGAGGTTGGAGAGACCCAGTACTTC. Based on the CDR3 plus reference TRBV28 and TRBJ2-5, the full variable domain is DVKVTQSSRYLVKRTGEKVFLECVQDMDHENMFWYRQDPGLGLRLIYFSYDVKMKEKGDIPEGYSVSREKKERFSLILESASTNQTSMYLCASSPTGEVGETQYFGPGTRLLVL.

This clonotype has only a few counts. The V call is TRBV7-2, the J call TRBJ1-5; D ambiguous. This CDR3 has 14 residues. Germline V gene lookup returns CDR1 SGHTA and CDR2 FQGNSA. V lost 5 bases to trimming and J lost 6 bases, with 14 bases between them. The DNA for the CDR3 is TGTGCCAGCAGCCCCCGACCCGCGAGTCAGCCCCAGCATTTT. Amino acid sequence: CASSPRPASQPQHF.

This clonotype was seen at least ten times. The V and J genes are TRBV29-1 and TRBJ2-1; TRBD2 might be the D (6 bases). Germline V gene sequence: CDR1 SQVTM, CDR2 ANQGSEA. V was pared by 6 bases and J by 0 bases, with 12 bases between. This CDR3 spans 14 amino acids. The CDR3: CSVLSGFSYNEQFF. The CDR3, as DNA: TGCAGCGTACTCAGCGGGTTCTCCTACAATGAGCAGTTCTTC.

This clonotype appeared a few times. V gene TRBV5-1 combines with J gene TRBJ2-1, with TRBD2 matching 11 bases. The length of the CDR3 is 16 residues. The germline V gene encodes CDR1 SGHRS and CDR2 YFSETQ. Losses at the gene ends were 4 bases for V and 4 bases for J; bases not matched to a gene: 7. CDR3 nucleotide sequence: TGCGCCAGCAGCGTCTCGACTAGCGGGGCATACAATGAGCAGTTCTTC. Protein product: CASSVSTSGAYNEQFF.